This T cell receptor beta chain was captured by sequencing in a study of blood T cells in healthy people across ages. The CDR3 runs 15 residues. Germline values: CDR1 MGHRA, CDR2 YSYEKL. A second PCR, run for about 7 to 12 cycles, used a sample-barcoded 5' primer plus a J-beta primer mix. TCRdb ran MiXCR on the 5' RACE reads and lists one entry per CDR3 protein. The table lists some 1,500,000 distinct CDR3 sequences, under 55% of them singletons, with roughly 3.7% in the top ten. Specimen: blood. The sequence was collected from a woman between 18 and 30 years old in good health. The chain uses TRBV4-1 and TRBJ2-1; D is undetermined. The end of the DNA is better explained by TRBJ2-7, so the J call may be wrong. This CDR3 reads CASSQDLSGYNEQYF. The CDR3 nucleotides read TGCGCCAGCAGCCAAGATCTAAGTGGATACAATGAGCAGTACTTC.